A selection of T cell receptor beta chains follows, all from one sample in a study of cytomegalovirus exposure and HLA in healthy donors. Sequencing used immunoSEQ multiplex PCR; TCRdb keeps in-frame clones, though not all of them. The sample includes approximately 120,000 clones, about 70% seen only once; the top ten take less than 15%. The source material was PBMCs. The source of these receptors is a woman between 55 and 75 years old in good health and CMV-seropositive. Both conserved end residues are trimmed from each CDR3.

v_call cdr3_length cdr3_aa
TRBV18 11 ASSTGTTYEQY
TRBV2 9 ARQSNTEAF
TRBV7-3 17 ASSLKGGQGAMNPDTQY
TRBV5-1 12 ASSSRVEDTEAF
TRBV2 15 ASSESGQALREGKLF
TRBV5-6 12 ATYRGGSDNEQF
TRBV2 11 ASSPFTGNTIY
TRBV30 12 AWSLSGGVWELF
TRBV9 12 ASTVGGRLSPLH
TRBV6-5 13 ASSYSPRASDEQY
TRBV6-5 14 ASSYSGGASSYEQY
TRBV7-9 12 ASSLAGRPYEQY
TRBV6-5 13 ASSYDRSSGNTIY
TRBV4-3 12 ASSPGQGREKLF
TRBV5-1 13 ASSYGQGATGELF
TRBV19 14 ASSIGWSTNSYEQY
TRBV2 13 ASSEQRMSQETQY
TRBV6-5 13 ASSRTGDSGNTIY
TRBV2 15 ASREPYLIDRNTEAF
TRBV30 11 AWSVTLKETQY
TRBV4-3 11 ASSLRGQGEAF
TRBV7-9 11 ASLRGGANVLT
TRBV7-2 14 ASSLALRGYGDEQF
TRBV27 12 ASRGQENTGELF
TRBV10-3 11 AIRERGNTEAF
TRBV15 11 ATSRDWQAEQF
TRBV5-5 11 ASSLAGTVGWD
TRBV21-1 11 ASRTFRGTEAF
TRBV5-4 15 ASFSGAGVLMNTEAF
TRBV15 11 ATRTSGSNEQF
TRBV7-7 14 ASSFTGQGATYEQY
TRBV2 12 ASSDGRGLEKLF
TRBV5-6 12 ASRLESPGNTIY
TRBV15 14 ATSRPLAGGWETQY
TRBV11-2 13 ASSFGQGLQETQY
TRBV4-3 15 ASSRGIGAGGVNGYT
TRBV10-3 13 AISLAGTSTDTQY
TRBV4-3 14 ASSQDSTVAGGEQY
TRBV4-3 11 ASSQGTGTEQY
TRBV9 13 ASSVGRGGQETQY
TRBV20-1 9 SAPRDIGYT
TRBV5-1 13 ASTRDRQNTGELF
TRBV7-2 11 ASSLDRDGPQH
TRBV7-3 11 ASSPTRLNEQF
TRBV4-2 14 ASSQDGAGDTDTQY
TRBV6-6 14 ASSPSPDRGQGGYT
TRBV14 13 ASSQLTGGNTEAF
TRBV5-1 13 ASSLAGLAEETQY
TRBV11-2 14 ASSSVAGGYTGELF
TRBV6-5 13 ASRQTGSGANVLT
TRBV5-8 14 ASSEGTGQGAYEQY
TRBV18 13 ASSRLTSGEETQY
TRBV10-3 13 AIRGARDSSYEQY
TRBV6-1 11 ASSPTGQGAQH
TRBV5-1 12 ASSFPDTNEKLF
TRBV7-2 13 ASSLFRGSGNTIY
TRBV7-2 13 ASSLGQGDTYEQY
TRBV27 14 ASSSNSDRSYNEQF
TRBV2 12 ASSELGQGYGYT